The 18 T cell receptor beta chains below all came from one sample that was sequenced in a study of CD8 T cells in Susac syndrome. RNA was extracted with the RNeasy kit, and a quantity of about 0.45 to 1 ug was reverse transcribed using random hexamers. TCRdb analysed the immunoSEQ multiplex PCR reads with MiXCR anew, one entry per CDR3 protein. The data show some 220,000 distinct CDR3 sequences, roughly 96% seen once. The specimen sequenced was CD4+ T cells from PBMCs. The source is a human donor with multiple sclerosis.

This clonotype showed up just once. This chain joins TRBV12-3 or TRBV12-4 and TRBJ1-6, with D tentatively TRBD1 (6 bases). V lost 5 bases, J lost 9 bases, and 23 bases lay in between. The CDR3 is made up of 17 amino acids. The CDR3 DNA sequence: TGTGCCAGCAGTCTGATAACAGGGAACTTCATCTCTTCACCCCTCCACTTT. The encoded protein is CASSLITGNFISSPLHF.

This clonotype was seen only once. The chain couples TRBV7-8 to TRBJ2-7; the match to TRBD2 covers 15 bases. The CDR3 totals 18 residues. Trimming took 5 bases from V and 0 from J; bases not matched to a gene: 8. Germline CDR1 SGHVS, CDR2 FQNEAQ. The CDR3 nucleotides are TGTGCCAGCAGCCCTCCCGGGACTAGCGGGAGGCCCTCCTACGAGCAGTACTTC. Residues: CASSPPGTSGRPSYEQYF.

The chain has TRBV30 and TRBJ1-1; D is possibly TRBD1 (5 bases). Trimming left V 3 bases short and J 1 base short, with 15 bases between. Germline CDR1 is GTSNPN and CDR2 is SVGIG (reference sequence). The CDR3 extends over 15 amino acids. As DNA, the CDR3 is TGTGCCTGGAGCTCTTGGGGGGGAGAGAACACTGAAGCTTTCTTT. Translating gives CAWSSWGGENTEAFF.

V usage is TRBV20-1 and J usage is TRBJ1-4; 9 bases agree with TRBD1. This CDR3 is built from 13 residues. The J segment lost 4 bases and the V segment lost 6 bases, leaving 3 bases of the junction unmatched. Per the germline V gene, CDR1 is DFQATT and CDR2 is SNEGSKA (reference sequence). The CDR3, as DNA: TGCAGTGCACCGGGACAGGGTAATGAAAAACTGTTTTTT. Translating it yields CSAPGQGNEKLFF.

This clonotype came up once. The rearrangement joins TRBV6-1 to TRBJ1-1; no definite D call. Per the germline V gene, CDR1 is MNHNS and CDR2 is SASEGT. V lost 8 bases to trimming and J lost 3 bases, with 13 bases between them. The length of the CDR3 is 13 residues. The CDR3 protein is CASQSTSYTEAFF. The CDR3 nucleotides are TGTGCCAGCCAGTCAACCTCGTACACTGAAGCTTTCTTT.

The chain joins TRBV7-9 to TRBJ1-4, with TRBD1 matching 9 bases. CDR3 size: 15 residues. The germline V gene encodes CDR1 SEHNR and CDR2 FQNEAQ (reference sequence). V was clipped by 5 bases and J by 2 bases; unmatched bases: 3. This chain's CDR3 is CASSGDRVTNEKLFF. CDR3 nucleotides: TGTGCCAGCAGCGGGGACAGGGTCACTAATGAAAAACTGTTTTTT.

The chain joins TRBV28 to TRBJ2-7, with TRBD2 matching 11 bases. CDR1 and CDR2 from the germline V gene are MDHEN and SYDVKM. This CDR3 contains 15 residues. V gave up 1 base and J gave up 3 bases; unmatched junction bases: 2. In nucleotides, the CDR3 is TGTGCCAGCAGTTTATCCGGACTAGCGGGCTACGAGCAGTACTTC. Translating it yields CASSLSGLAGYEQYF.

The J gene is TRBJ2-7, the V gene TRBV3-1; 7 bases agree with TRBD2. Germline trimming cut 1 base from V and 2 bases from J; bases unmatched to any gene: 14. CDR1 and CDR2 (germline): LGHDT, YNNKEL (reference sequence). The CDR3 extends over 18 amino acids. The CDR3, as DNA: TGTGCCAGCAGCCAAGGCCCACGCGGGGCGGGAGTTACCTACGAGCAGTACTTC. This translates into CASSQGPRGAGVTYEQYF.

This chain connects TRBV2 to TRBJ2-3; D is possibly TRBD1 (6 bases). CDR1 is SNHLY, CDR2 FYNNEI, per germline. The CDR3 sequence is 14 residues long. V lost 6 bases, J lost 1 base, and 11 bases lay in between. Written as DNA, the CDR3 is TGTGCCAGCAGCACAAGACAGGGCACAGATACGCAGTATTTT. This sequence encodes CASSTRQGTDTQYF.

The rearrangement links TRBV18 to TRBJ2-3; no definite D call. Germline values: CDR1 KGHSH, CDR2 LQKENI. V gave up 8 bases and J gave up 0 bases, with 12 bases separating them. The CDR3 has 14 residues. CDR3 sequence reads: CASLRGSSTDTQYF. The CDR3 DNA follows: TGTGCCAGCCTACGCGGCAGCAGCACAGATACGCAGTATTTT.

CDR3 nucleotides: TGCAGTGTTCTACAGGGCTTTGGCTACACCTTC. The encoded protein is CSVLQGFGYTF. The chain combines TRBV20-1 with TRBJ1-2, with a possible D match to TRBD1 (6 bases). Germline CDR1 reads DFQATT; CDR2 reads SNEGSKA (reference sequence). The length of the CDR3 is 11 residues. Trimming pared 7 bases from V and 7 bases from J, leaving 13 bases between.

The chain employs TRBV3-1 and TRBJ2-1; 12 nucleotides line up with TRBD2. CDR1 is LGHDT and CDR2 is YNNKEL in the germline V gene (reference sequence). The CDR3 totals 21 residues. The V segment lost 0 bases and the J segment 0 bases; nucleotides outside the gene matches: 12. CDR3 protein: CASSQDSLAGGPDSSYNEQFF. The DNA of the CDR3 is TGTGCCAGCAGCCAAGATTCACTAGCGGGGGGACCAGATAGCTCCTACAATGAGCAGTTCTTC.

The chain couples TRBV20-1 to TRBJ1-6; D unclear. Between the trimmed V and J ends, which lost 3 bases and 7 bases, there was a span of 10 bases. This CDR3 has 13 residues. Per the germline V gene, CDR1 is DFQATT and CDR2 is SNEGSKA (reference sequence). The CDR3 nucleotides read TGCAGTGCTAGGGCGGACGGGAATTCACCCCTCCACTTT. It is translated as CSARADGNSPLHF.

CDR3 protein: CASSYFPVGETQYF. The CDR3 DNA reads TGCGCCAGCAGCTACTTCCCAGTGGGAGAGACCCAGTACTTC. V and J are TRBV5-1 and TRBJ2-5; D uncertain. Germline lookup yields CDR1 SGHRS and CDR2 YFSETQ. The CDR3 consists of 14 residues. V was shortened by 3 bases and J by 4 bases, with 13 bases between the two germline ends.

The chain combines TRBV29-1 with TRBJ1-5; D is unclear. V lost 8 bases to trimming and J lost 4 bases, with 3 bases between them. CDR3 length: 9 residues. Germline V gene data show CDR1 as SQVTM and CDR2 as ANQGSEA. CDR3 region: CSPNQPQHF. The DNA for the CDR3 is TGCAGCCCGAATCAGCCCCAGCATTTT. Based on the CDR3 plus reference TRBV29-1 and TRBJ1-5, the full variable domain is SAVISQKPSRDICQRGTSLTIQCQVDSQVTMMFWYRQQPGQSLTLIATANQGSEATYESGFVIDKFPISRPNLTFSTLTVSNMSPEDSSIYLCSPNQPQHFGDGTRLSIL.

The rearrangement uses TRBV6-1 and TRBJ2-7; no definite D call. The germline V and J ends were trimmed by 1 base and 7 bases, with 8 bases remaining between them. This CDR3 is 12 amino acids long. Germline lookup yields CDR1 MNHNS and CDR2 SASEGT. The CDR3, as DNA: TGTGCCAGCAGTGAAGGAATGGGGGAGCAGTACTTC. Translated, it gives CASSEGMGEQYF.

The V gene is TRBV27, the J gene TRBJ1-1; 8 nucleotides match TRBD1. The CDR3 runs 15 residues. Germline trimming cut 5 bases from V and 8 bases from J; bases unmatched to any gene: 13. In germline, CDR1 is MNHEY, CDR2 SMNVEV (reference sequence). CDR3 loop: CASSQRTGTTGEAFF. CDR3 nucleotide sequence: TGTGCCAGCAGTCAGCGGACAGGGACTACGGGGGAAGCTTTCTTT.

The chain joins TRBV12-3 or TRBV12-4 to TRBJ2-7; D is unclear. The CDR3 runs to 11 residues. The ends were cut back, 8 bases at V and 6 bases at J, with 11 bases in the middle. CDR3 loop: CASATFREQYF. As DNA, the CDR3 is TGTGCCAGCGCTACTTTCCGCGAGCAGTACTTC.